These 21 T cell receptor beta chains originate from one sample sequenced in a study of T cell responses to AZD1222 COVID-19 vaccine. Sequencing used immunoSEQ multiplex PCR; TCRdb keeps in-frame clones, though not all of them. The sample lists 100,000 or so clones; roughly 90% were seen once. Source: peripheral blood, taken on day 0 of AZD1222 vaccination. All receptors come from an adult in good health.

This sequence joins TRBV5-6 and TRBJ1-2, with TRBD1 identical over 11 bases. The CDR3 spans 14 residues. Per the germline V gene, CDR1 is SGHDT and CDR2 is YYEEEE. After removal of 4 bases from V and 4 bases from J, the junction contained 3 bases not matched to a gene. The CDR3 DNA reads TGTGCCAGCAGCCCCGGGACAGGGGGCTATGGCTACACCTTC. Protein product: CASSPGTGGYGYTF.

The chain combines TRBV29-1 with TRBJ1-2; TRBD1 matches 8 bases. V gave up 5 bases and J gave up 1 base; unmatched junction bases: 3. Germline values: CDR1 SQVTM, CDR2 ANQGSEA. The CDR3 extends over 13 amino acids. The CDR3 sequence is CSVTTGVNYGYTF. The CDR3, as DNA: TGCAGCGTTACGACAGGGGTTAACTATGGCTACACCTTC.

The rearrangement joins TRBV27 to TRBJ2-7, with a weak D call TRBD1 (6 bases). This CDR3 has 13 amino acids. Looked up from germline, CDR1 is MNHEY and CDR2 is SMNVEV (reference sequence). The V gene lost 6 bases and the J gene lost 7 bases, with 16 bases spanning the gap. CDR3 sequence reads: CASSLIPGAEQYF. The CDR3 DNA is TGTGCCAGCAGCCTTATTCCAGGGGCTGAGCAGTACTTC.

Here the CDR3 DNA reads TGTGCCAGCAGTCCGGGCAGCACAGATACGCAGTATTTT. It encodes CASSPGSTDTQYF. V is TRBV27 and J is TRBJ2-3; D call uncertain. The CDR3 has 13 amino acids. Between the trimmed V and J ends, which lost 5 bases and 0 bases, there was a span of 6 bases. Germline CDR1 and CDR2: MNHEY and SMNVEV (reference sequence).

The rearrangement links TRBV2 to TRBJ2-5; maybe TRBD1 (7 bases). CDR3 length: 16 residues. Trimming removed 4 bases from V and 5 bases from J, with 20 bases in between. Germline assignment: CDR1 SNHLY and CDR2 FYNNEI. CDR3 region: CASSVGGGSSSETQYF. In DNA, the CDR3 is TGTGCCAGCAGTGTTGGAGGGGGCTCGAGTTCGGAGACCCAGTACTTC.

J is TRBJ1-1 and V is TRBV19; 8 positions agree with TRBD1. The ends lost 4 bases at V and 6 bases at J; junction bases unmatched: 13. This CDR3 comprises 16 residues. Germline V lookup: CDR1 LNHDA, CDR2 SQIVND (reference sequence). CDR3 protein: CASSKSQGQGMSEAFF. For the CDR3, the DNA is TGTGCCAGTAGTAAAAGTCAAGGACAGGGAATGTCTGAAGCTTTCTTT.

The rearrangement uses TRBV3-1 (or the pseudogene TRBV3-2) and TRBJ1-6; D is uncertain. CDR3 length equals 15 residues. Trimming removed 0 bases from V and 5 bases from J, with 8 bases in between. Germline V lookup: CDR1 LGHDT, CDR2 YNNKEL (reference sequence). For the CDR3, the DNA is TGTGCCAGCAGCCAAGACGAGACGGATAATTCACCCCTCCACTTT. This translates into CASSQDETDNSPLHF.

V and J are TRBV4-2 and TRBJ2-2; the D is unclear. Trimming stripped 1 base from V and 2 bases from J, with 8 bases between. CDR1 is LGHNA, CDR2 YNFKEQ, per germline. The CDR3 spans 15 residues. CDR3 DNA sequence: TGTGCCAGCAGCCAAGGAGGTGGTAACACCGGGGAGCTGTTTTTT. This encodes CASSQGGGNTGELFF.

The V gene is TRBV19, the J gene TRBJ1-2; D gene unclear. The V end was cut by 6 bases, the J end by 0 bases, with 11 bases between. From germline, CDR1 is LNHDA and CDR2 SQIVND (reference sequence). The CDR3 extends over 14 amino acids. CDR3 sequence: CASRASPSNYGYTF. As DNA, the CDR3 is TGTGCCAGTAGGGCCAGCCCTTCTAACTATGGCTACACCTTC.

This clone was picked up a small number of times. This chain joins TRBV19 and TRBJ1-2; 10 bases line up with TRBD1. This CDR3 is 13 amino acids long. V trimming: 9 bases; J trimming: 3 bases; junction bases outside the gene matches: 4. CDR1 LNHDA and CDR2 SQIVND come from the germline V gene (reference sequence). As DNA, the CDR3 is TGTGCCAGCAAGACAGGGGGCGACTATGGCTACACCTTC. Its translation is CASKTGGDYGYTF.

CDR3 loop: CASSEVGENHGYTF. CDR3 coding DNA: TGTGCCAGCAGTGAAGTTGGAGAGAACCATGGCTACACCTTC. The rearrangement uses TRBV6-1 and TRBJ1-2; D remains unclear. There are 14 residues in the CDR3. Germline V CDR1 and CDR2: MNHNS, SASEGT. V gave up 1 base and J gave up 6 bases, with 12 bases separating them.

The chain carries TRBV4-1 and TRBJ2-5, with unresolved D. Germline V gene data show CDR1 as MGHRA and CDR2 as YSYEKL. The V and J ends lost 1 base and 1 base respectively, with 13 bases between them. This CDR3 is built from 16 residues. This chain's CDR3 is CASSQVDTHFQETQYF. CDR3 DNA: TGCGCCAGCAGCCAAGTTGATACCCACTTCCAAGAGACCCAGTACTTC.

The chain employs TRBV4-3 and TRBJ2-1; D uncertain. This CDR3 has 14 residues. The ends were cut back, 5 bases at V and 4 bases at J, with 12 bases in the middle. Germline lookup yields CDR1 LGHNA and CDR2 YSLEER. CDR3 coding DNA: TGCGCCAGCAGCGATCCGACTGTTTACAATGAGCAGTTCTTC. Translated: CASSDPTVYNEQFF.

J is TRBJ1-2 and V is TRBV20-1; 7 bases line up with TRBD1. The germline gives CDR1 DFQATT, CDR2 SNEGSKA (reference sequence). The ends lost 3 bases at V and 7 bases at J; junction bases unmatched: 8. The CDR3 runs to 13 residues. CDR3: CSASDARGSGYTF. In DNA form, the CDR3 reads TGCAGTGCTAGTGACGCCAGGGGGAGTGGCTACACCTTC.

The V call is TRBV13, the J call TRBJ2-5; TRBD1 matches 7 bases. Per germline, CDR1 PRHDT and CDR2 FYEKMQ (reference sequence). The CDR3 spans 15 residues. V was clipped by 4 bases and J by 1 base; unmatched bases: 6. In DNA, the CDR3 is TGTGCCAGCAGCTCGGCTCGGGACAGCCAAGAGACCCAGTACTTC. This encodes CASSSARDSQETQYF.

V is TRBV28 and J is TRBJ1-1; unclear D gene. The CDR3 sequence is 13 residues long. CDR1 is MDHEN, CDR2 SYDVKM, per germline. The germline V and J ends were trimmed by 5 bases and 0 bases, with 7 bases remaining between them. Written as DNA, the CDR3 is TGTGCCAGCAGTACAGCCTTGAACACTGAAGCTTTCTTT. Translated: CASSTALNTEAFF.

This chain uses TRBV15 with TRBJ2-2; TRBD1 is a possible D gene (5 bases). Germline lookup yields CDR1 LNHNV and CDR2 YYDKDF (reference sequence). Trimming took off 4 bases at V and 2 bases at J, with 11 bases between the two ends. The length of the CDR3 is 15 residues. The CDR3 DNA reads TGTGCCACCAGCACCCGGACATACAACACCGGGGAGCTGTTTTTT. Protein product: CATSTRTYNTGELFF.

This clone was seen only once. The CDR3 here is CASSSLAGWSTDTQYF. CDR3 bases: TGTGCCAGCAGTTCCTTAGCGGGGTGGAGCACAGATACGCAGTATTTT. This chain uses TRBV28 with TRBJ2-3, with 8 bases that match TRBD2. The CDR3 length is 16 residues. The germline CDR1 and CDR2 sequences are MDHEN and SYDVKM. Trimming at V came to 4 bases and at J to 0 bases, leaving 6 bases not matched to a gene.

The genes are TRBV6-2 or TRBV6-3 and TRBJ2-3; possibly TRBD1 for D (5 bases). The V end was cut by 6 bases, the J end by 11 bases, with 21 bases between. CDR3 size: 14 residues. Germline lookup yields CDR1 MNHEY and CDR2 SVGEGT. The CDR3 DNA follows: TGTGCCAGCAGCCCGGTCCCCGCAAGGGGTTGGCAGTATTTT. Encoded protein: CASSPVPARGWQYF.

CDR3 residues: CASSESLPSGNTIYF. The CDR3 DNA reads TGTGCCAGCAGTGAATCACTACCCTCTGGAAACACCATATATTTT. The chain joins TRBV2 to TRBJ1-3; D gene uncertain. Deletions cut 2 bases from V and 0 bases from J, with 8 bases between. This CDR3 spans 15 amino acids. The V gene's germline CDR1 is SNHLY and CDR2 FYNNEI.

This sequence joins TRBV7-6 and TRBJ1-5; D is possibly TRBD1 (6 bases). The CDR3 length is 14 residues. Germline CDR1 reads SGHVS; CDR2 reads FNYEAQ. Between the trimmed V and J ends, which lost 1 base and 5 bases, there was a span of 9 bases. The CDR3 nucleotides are TGTGCCAGCAGCTTAGGAGGGGGGGATCAGCCCCAGCATTTT. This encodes CASSLGGGDQPQHF.